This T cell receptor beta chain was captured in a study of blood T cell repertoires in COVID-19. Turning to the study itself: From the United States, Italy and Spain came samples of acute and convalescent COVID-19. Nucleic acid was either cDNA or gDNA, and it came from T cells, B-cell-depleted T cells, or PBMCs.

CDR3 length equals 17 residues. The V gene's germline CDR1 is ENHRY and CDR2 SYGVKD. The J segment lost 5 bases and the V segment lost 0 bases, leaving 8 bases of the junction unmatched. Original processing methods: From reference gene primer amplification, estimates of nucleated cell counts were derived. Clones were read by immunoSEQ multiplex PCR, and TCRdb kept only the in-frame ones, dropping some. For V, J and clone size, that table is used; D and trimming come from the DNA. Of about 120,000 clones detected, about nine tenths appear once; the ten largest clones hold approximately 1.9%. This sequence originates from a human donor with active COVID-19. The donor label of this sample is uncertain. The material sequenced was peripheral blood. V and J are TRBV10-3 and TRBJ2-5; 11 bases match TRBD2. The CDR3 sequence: CAISESSSSGGDETQYF. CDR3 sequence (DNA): TGTGCCATCAGTGAGTCTTCCAGTAGCGGGGGGGATGAGACCCAGTACTTC.